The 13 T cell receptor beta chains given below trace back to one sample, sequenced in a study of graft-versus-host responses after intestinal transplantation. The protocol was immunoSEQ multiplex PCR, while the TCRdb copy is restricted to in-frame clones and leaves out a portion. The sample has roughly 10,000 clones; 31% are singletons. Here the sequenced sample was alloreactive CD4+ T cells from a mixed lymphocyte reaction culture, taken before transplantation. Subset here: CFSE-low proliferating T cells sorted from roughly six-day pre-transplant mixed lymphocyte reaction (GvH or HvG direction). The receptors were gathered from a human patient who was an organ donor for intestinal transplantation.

The CDR3, as DNA: TGCGCCAGCAGCTTGGCGGGGCCAGATACGCAGTATTTT. Its protein product is CASSLAGPDTQYF. This chain uses TRBV5-1 with TRBJ2-3; tentatively, D is TRBD1 or TRBD2 (5 bases each). This CDR3 region has 13 residues. Germline CDR1 SGHRS, CDR2 YFSETQ. The V end lost 0 bases, the J end lost 4 bases, and 6 bases lay between the germline ends. The variable domain in full, completed from reference TRBV5-1 and TRBJ2-3, reads KAGVTQTPRYLIKTRGQQVTLSCSPISGHRSVSWYQQTPGQGLQFLFEYFSETQRNKGNFPGRFSGRQFSNSRSEMNVSTLELGDSALYLCASSLAGPDTQYFGPGTRLTVL.

The CDR3, as DNA: TGTGCCAGCAGCCCGCAGGGGGCGTGGACAGATACGCAGTATTTT. This translates into CASSPQGAWTDTQYF. This rearrangement joins TRBV28 to TRBJ2-3; 8 positions agree with TRBD1. Germline CDR1 is MDHEN and CDR2 is SYDVKM. This CDR3 spans 15 amino acids. V trimming: 6 bases; J trimming: 3 bases; junction bases outside the gene matches: 8. The full variable domain, rest sourced from reference TRBV28 and TRBJ2-3, is DVKVTQSSRYLVKRTGEKVFLECVQDMDHENMFWYRQDPGLGLRLIYFSYDVKMKEKGDIPEGYSVSREKKERFSLILESASTNQTSMYLCASSPQGAWTDTQYFGPGTRLTVL.

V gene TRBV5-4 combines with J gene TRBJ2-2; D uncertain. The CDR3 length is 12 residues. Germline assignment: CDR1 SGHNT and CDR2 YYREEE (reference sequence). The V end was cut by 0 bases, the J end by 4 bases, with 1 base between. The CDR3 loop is CASSLATGELFF. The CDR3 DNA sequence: TGTGCCAGCAGCTTGGCCACCGGGGAGCTGTTTTTT.

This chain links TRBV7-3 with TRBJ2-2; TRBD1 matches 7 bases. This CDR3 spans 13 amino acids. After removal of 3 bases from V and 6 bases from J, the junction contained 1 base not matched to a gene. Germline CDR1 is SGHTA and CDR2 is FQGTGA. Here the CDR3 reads CASSFQGAGELFF. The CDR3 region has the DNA TGTGCCAGCAGCTTCCAGGGGGCCGGGGAGCTGTTTTTT.

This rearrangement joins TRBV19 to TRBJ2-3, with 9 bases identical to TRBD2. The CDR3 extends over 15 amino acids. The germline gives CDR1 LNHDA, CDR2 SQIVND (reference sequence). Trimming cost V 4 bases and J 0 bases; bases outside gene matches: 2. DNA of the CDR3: TGTGCCAGTAGTACTAGCGGGGCTAGCACAGATACGCAGTATTTT. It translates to CASSTSGASTDTQYF.

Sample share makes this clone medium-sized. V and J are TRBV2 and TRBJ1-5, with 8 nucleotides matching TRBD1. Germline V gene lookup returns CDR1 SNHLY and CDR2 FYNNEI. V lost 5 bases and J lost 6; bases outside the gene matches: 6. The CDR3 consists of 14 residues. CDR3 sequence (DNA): TGTGCCAGCAGTCACGGACAGGGCCCTCAGCCCCAGCATTTT. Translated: CASSHGQGPQPQHF.

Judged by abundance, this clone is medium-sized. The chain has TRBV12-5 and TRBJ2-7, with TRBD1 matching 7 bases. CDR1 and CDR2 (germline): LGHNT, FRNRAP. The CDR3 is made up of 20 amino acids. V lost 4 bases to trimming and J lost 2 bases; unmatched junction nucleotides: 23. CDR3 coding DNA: TGTGCTAGTGGTTGGAAGACAGGGTTCGTTGGCCCCACCCTACCCTACGAGCAGTACTTC. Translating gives CASGWKTGFVGPTLPYEQYF.

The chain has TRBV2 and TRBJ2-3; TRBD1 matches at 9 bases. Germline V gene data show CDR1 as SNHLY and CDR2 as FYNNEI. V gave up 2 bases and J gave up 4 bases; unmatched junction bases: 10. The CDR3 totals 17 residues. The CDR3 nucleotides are TGTGCCAGCAGTGAATTAGGAGGGACAGGGTCAGCAGATACGCAGTATTTT. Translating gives CASSELGGTGSADTQYF.

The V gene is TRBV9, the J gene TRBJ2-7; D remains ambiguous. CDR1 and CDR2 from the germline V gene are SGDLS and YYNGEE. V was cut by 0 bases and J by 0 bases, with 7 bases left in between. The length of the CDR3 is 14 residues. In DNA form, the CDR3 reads TGTGCCAGCAGCGTAGAGGCCTACTCCTACGAGCAGTACTTC. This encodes CASSVEAYSYEQYF.

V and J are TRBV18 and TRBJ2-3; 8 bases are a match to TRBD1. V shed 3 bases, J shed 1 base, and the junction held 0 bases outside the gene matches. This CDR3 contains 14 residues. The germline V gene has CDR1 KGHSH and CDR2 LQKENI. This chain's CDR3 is CASSPTGGTDTQYF. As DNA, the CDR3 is TGTGCCAGCTCACCGACAGGGGGCACAGATACGCAGTATTTT.

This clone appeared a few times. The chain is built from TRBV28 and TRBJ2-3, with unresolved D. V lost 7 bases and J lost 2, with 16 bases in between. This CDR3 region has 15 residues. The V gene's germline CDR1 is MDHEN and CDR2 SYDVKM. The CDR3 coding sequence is TGTGCCAGCAACCCGCTTGGGGTTTCCACAGATACGCAGTATTTT. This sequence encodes CASNPLGVSTDTQYF.

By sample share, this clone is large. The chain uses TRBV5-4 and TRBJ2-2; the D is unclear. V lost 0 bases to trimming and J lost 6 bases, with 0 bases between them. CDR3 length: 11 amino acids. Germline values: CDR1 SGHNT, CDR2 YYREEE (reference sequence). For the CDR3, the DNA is TGTGCCAGCAGCTTGGCCGGGGAGCTGTTTTTT. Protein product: CASSLAGELFF.

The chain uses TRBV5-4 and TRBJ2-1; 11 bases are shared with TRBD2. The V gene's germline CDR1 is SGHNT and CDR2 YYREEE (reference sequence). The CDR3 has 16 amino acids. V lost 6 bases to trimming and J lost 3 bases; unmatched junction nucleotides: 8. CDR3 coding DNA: TGTGCCAGCATCCTATATCTAGCGGGGGGCTACAATGAGCAGTTCTTC. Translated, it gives CASILYLAGGYNEQFF.